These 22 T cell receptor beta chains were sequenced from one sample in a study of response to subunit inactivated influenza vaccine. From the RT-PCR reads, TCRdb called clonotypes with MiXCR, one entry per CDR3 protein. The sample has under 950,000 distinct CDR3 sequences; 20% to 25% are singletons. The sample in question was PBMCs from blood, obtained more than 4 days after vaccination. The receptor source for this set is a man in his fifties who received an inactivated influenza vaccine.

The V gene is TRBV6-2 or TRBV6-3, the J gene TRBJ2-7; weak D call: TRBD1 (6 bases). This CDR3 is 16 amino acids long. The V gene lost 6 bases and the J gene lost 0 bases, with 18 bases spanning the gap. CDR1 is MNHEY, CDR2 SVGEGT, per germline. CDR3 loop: CASSPVGQRSSYEQYF. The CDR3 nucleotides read TGTGCCAGCAGCCCGGTAGGACAGCGAAGCTCCTACGAGCAGTACTTC.

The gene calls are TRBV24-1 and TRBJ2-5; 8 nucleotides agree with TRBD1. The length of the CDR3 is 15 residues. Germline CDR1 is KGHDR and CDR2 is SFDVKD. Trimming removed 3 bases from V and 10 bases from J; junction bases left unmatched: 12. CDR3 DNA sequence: TGTGCCACCAGTGATCCCGGGACAGGAATCAACGTCCAGTACTTC. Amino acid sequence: CATSDPGTGINVQYF.

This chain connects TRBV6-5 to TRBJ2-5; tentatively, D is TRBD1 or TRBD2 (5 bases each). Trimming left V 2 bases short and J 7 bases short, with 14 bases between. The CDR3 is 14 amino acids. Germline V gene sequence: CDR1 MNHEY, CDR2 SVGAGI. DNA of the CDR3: TGTGCCAGCAGTTACAGGGACGCACGAGGGACCCAGTACTTC. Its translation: CASSYRDARGTQYF.

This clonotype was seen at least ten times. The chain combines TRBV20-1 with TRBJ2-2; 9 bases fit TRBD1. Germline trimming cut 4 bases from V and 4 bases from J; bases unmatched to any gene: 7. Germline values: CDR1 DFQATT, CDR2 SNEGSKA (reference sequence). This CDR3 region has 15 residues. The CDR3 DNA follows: TGCAGTGCTAAAGGGACAGGGACGGGCACCGGGGAGCTGTTTTTT. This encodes CSAKGTGTGTGELFF.

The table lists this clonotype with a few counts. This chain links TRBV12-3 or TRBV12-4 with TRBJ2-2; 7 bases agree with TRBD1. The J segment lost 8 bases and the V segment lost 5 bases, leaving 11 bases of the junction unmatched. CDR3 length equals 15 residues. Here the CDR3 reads CASSPPYRGNGELFF. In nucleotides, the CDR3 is TGTGCCAGCAGTCCCCCCTACAGGGGCAATGGGGAGCTGTTTTTT.

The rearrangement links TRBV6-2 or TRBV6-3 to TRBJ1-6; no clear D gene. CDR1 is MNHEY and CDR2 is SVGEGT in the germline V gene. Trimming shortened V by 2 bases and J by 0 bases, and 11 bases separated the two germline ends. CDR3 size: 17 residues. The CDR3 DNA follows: TGTGCCAGCAGTTACGACCTCGGGAGCTCCTATAATTCACCCCTCCACTTT. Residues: CASSYDLGSSYNSPLHF.

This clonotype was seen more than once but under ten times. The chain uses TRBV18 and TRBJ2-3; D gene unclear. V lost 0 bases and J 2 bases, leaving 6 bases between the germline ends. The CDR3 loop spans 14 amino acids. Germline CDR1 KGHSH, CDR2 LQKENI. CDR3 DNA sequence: TGTGCCAGCTCACCACCTAGACCCACAGATACGCAGTATTTT. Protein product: CASSPPRPTDTQYF.

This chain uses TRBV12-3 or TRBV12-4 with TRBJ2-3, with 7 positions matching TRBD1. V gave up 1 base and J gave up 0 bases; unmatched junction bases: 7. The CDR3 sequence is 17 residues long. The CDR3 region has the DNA TGTGCCAGCAGTTTAGGACAGGGCCCTACTAGCACAGATACGCAGTATTTT. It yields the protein CASSLGQGPTSTDTQYF.

CDR3 in amino acids: CASSGTSGRGEQFF. The CDR3 nucleotides read TGTGCCAGCAGTGGGACTAGCGGGAGGGGTGAGCAGTTCTTC. The chain links TRBV2 to TRBJ2-1; the match to TRBD2 covers 15 bases. Trimming removed 4 bases from V and 9 bases from J; junction bases left unmatched: 1. The CDR3 is 14 residues long. Per germline, CDR1 SNHLY and CDR2 FYNNEI.

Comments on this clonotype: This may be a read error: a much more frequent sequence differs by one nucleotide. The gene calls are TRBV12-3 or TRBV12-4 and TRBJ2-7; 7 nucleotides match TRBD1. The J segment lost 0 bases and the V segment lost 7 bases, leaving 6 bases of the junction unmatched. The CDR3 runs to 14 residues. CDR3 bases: TGTGCCAGCATCCGACAGGGTAACTCCTACGAGCAGTACTTC. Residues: CASIRQGNSYEQYF.

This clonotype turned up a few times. The DNA of the CDR3 is TGTGCCAGCAGCGTGGGAACGAACACTGAAGCTTTCTTT. This encodes CASSVGTNTEAFF. This sequence joins TRBV9 and TRBJ1-1; D unclear. Germline CDR1 is SGDLS and CDR2 is YYNGEE. This CDR3 is built from 13 residues. V was cut by 2 bases and J by 1 base, with 6 bases left in between.

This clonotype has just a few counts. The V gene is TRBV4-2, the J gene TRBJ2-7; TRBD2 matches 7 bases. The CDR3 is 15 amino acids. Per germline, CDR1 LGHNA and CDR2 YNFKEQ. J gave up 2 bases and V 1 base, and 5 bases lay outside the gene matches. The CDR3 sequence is CASSQGGTMPYEQYF. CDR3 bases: TGTGCCAGCAGCCAAGGGGGGACTATGCCCTACGAGCAGTACTTC.

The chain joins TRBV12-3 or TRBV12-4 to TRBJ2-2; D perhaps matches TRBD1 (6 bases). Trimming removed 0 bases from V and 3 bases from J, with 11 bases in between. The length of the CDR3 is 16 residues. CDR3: CASSLALGADTGELFF. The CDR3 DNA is TGTGCCAGCAGTTTAGCTCTGGGGGCGGACACCGGGGAGCTGTTTTTT.

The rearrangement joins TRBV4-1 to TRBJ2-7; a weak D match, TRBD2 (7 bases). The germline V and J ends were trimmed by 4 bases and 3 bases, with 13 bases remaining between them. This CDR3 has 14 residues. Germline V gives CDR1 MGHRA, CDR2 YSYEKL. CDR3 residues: CASSPAGAGYEQYF. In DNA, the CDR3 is TGCGCCAGCAGCCCTGCGGGGGCGGGCTACGAGCAGTACTTC.

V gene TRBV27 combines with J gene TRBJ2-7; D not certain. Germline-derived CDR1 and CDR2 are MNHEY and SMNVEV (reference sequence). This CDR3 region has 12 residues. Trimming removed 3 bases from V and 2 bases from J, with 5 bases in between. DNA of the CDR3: TGTGCCAGCAGTTTTATGACCTACGAGCAGTACTTC. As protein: CASSFMTYEQYF.

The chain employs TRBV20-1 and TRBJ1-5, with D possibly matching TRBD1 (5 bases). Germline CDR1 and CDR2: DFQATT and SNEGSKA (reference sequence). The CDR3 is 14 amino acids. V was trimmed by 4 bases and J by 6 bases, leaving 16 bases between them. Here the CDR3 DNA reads TGCAGTGCTATTCGACAGTCCTCAGCTCAGCCCCAGCATTTT. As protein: CSAIRQSSAQPQHF.

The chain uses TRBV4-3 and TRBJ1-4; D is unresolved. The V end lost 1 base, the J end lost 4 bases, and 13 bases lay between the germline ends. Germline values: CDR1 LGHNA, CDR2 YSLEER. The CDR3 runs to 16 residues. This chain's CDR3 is CASSQVFGRSNEKLFF. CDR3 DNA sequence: TGCGCCAGCAGCCAAGTTTTCGGGCGGAGTAATGAAAAACTGTTTTTT.

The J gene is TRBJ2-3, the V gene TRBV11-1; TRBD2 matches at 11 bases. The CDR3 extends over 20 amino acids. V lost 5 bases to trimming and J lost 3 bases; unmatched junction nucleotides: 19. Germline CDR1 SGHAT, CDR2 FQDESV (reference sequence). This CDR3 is CASSRPSLSGRAEVTDTQYF. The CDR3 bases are TGTGCCAGCAGCCGCCCTTCTCTTAGCGGGAGGGCCGAGGTGACAGATACGCAGTATTTT.

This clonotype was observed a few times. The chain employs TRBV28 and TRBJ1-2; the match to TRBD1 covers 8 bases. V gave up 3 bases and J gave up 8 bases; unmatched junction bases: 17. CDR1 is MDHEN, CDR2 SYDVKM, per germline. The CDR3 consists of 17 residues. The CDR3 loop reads CASSFPTGQGVGYGYTF. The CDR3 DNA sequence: TGTGCCAGCAGTTTCCCTACAGGACAGGGTGTGGGATACGGCTACACCTTC.

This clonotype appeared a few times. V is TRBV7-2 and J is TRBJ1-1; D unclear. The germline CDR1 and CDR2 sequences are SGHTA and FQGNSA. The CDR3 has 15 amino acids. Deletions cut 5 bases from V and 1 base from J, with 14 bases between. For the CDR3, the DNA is TGTGCCAGCAGCCCCCCGGGAATAGGGAACACTGAAGCTTTCTTT. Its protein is CASSPPGIGNTEAFF.

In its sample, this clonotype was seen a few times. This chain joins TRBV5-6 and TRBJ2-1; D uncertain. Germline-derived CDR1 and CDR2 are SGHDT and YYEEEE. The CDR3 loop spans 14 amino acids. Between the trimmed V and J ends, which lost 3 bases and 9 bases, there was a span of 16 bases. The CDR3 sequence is CASSWSGPTSEQFF. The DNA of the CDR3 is TGTGCCAGCAGCTGGTCCGGGCCAACGTCTGAGCAGTTCTTC.

This CDR3 reads CASNPLGRETQYF. The CDR3, as DNA: TGTGCCAGCAACCCGCTGGGGAGGGAGACCCAGTACTTC. The V gene is TRBV7-9, the J gene TRBJ2-5, with D possibly being TRBD2 (6 bases). Germline V gene sequence: CDR1 SEHNR, CDR2 FQNEAQ (reference sequence). The CDR3 covers 13 residues. V was pared by 7 bases and J by 5 bases, with 14 bases between.